One T cell receptor beta chain is described in this entry. Its antigen is not known. These data originate in a study of T cell responses to AZD1222 COVID-19 vaccine. Libraries were prepared by immunoSEQ multiplex PCR; TCRdb keeps only in-frame clonotypes and omits some of them. The sample gives around 170,000 clones, about 91% of which show up once; about 4.4% is in the top ten. Study conclusions and caveats: Once two AZD1222 doses were given, Spike-specific TCR breadth and depth went up. Females outnumbered males among donors, who were mostly white British; clonal diversity was possibly underestimated. Spike as a whole was targeted by vaccine-associated CD4 TCRs, dominant at 160-218 and 743-854. The study reported that nearly half of spike-specific TCRs target unmutated variant regions.

Germline CDR1 reads MNHEY; CDR2 reads SMNVEV (reference sequence). V shed 7 bases and J shed 6 bases, with 21 bases lying between them. The length of the CDR3 is 15 residues. This clonotype was obtained from an adult in good health. The chain carries TRBV27 and TRBJ1-2; tentative D call: TRBD1 (5 bases). The material sequenced was peripheral blood, taken on day 0 of AZD1222 vaccination. CDR3 residues: CASTPMWGDVDGYTF. CDR3 DNA: TGTGCCAGCACCCCAATGTGGGGCGATGTGGATGGCTACACCTTC.